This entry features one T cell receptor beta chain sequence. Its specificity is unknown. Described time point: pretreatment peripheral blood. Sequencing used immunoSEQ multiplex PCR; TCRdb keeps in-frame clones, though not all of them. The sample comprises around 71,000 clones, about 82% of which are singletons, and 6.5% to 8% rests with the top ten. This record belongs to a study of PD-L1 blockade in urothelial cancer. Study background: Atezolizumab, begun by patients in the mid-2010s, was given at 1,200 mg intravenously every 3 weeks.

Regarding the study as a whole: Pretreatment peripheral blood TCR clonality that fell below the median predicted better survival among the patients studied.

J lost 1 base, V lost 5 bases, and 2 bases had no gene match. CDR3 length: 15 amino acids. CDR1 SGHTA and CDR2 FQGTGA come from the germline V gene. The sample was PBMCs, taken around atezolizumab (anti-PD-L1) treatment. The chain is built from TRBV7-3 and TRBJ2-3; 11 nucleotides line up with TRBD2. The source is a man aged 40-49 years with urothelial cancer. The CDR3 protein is CASSLGLAGTDTQYF. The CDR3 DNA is TGTGCCAGCAGCCTGGGACTAGCGGGCACAGATACGCAGTATTTT.